This T cell receptor beta chain is drawn from a study of Graves' ophthalmopathy and Graves' hyperthyroidism. The study's findings and limits: Blood also harbored most expanded thyroid clonotypes above 0.001 frequency.

The junction had 6 bases not matched to a gene; V was cut back by 6 bases and J by 4 bases. The CDR3 has 14 amino acids. Germline CDR1 reads MNHNS; CDR2 reads SASEGT. Using RNA transcripts, the TCR beta CDR3 regions were amplified. HTBI primers served in a first-round RT-PCR, which a second-round multiplex PCR followed. TCRdb redid the calling of the multiplex PCR reads with MiXCR, one entry per CDR3 protein. The sample yields 350,000 to 450,000 distinct CDR3 sequences, about 16% seen once. This clonotype was counted many times. Its antigen is undetermined. Every ophthalmopathy donor presented moderate-to-severe activity, CAS ≥3, NOSPECS ≥4 and duration under 3 months. The PBMCs were taken from 10 ml of fresh peripheral blood.

Sequenced material: peripheral blood. The rearrangement uses TRBV6-1 and TRBJ2-7, with 10 bases lining up with TRBD1. The sequence was obtained from a woman between 18 and 29 years old with Graves' ophthalmopathy. CDR3 protein: CASSGTGVWYEQYF. The DNA of the CDR3 is TGTGCCAGCAGCGGGACAGGGGTTTGGTACGAGCAGTACTTC.